What follows are 32 T cell receptor beta chains derived from one specimen sequenced in a study of cytomegalovirus exposure and HLA in healthy donors. A multiplex PCR was run with 60 Vbeta primers and 13 Jbeta primers. Assay used: immunoSEQ multiplex PCR; TCRdb lists only in-frame clones, some missing. The data hold 60,000 to 75,000 clones, with 75% to 80% observed a single time. Input material: PBMCs. Every receptor here comes from a young man in good health and CMV-seropositive.

V usage is TRBV7-6 and J usage is TRBJ2-1; 7 bases match TRBD1. The junction had 12 bases not matched to a gene; V was cut back by 5 bases and J by 8 bases. CDR1 and CDR2 (germline): SGHVS, FNYEAQ. This CDR3 is built from 15 residues. The CDR3 bases are TGTGCCAGCAGCCCTAGACAGGGTGTGGACGATGAGCAGTTCTTC. It translates to CASSPRQGVDDEQFF.

In its sample, this clone was seen a few times. This chain uses TRBV5-4 with TRBJ2-2; no firm D call. Germline CDR1 SGHNT, CDR2 YYREEE (reference sequence). V was trimmed by 0 bases and J by 7 bases, leaving 7 bases between them. This CDR3 contains 13 residues. The CDR3 is CASSLAGGGELFF. For the CDR3, the DNA is TGTGCCAGCAGCTTGGCCGGCGGCGGGGAGCTGTTTTTT. The variable domain in full, with the rest retrieved from reference TRBV5-4 and TRBJ2-2, is ETGVTQSPTHLIKTRGQQVTLRCSSQSGHNTVSWYQQALGQGPQFIFQYYREEENGRGNFPPRFSGLQFPNYSSELNVNALELDDSALYLCASSLAGGGELFFGEGSRLTVL.

V is TRBV10-3 and J is TRBJ1-2; TRBD1 agrees at 9 bases. In germline, CDR1 is ENHRY, CDR2 SYGVKD. The junction had 6 bases not matched to a gene; V was cut back by 3 bases and J by 1 base. The CDR3 loop spans 16 amino acids. The CDR3 region has the DNA TGTGCCATCAGTGATAGGGGACAGGGCGGTAACTATGGCTACACCTTC. Its protein is CAISDRGQGGNYGYTF.

The chain couples TRBV5-6 to TRBJ2-3; D may be TRBD2 (7 bases). V shed 2 bases and J shed 8 bases, with 15 bases lying between them. Germline loops: CDR1 SGHDT, CDR2 YYEEEE. This CDR3 has 14 residues. CDR3 coding DNA: TGTGCCAGCAGCTTCCATGGGGGAGGGGGTACGCAGTATTTT. Translation gives CASSFHGGGGTQYF.

A single count supports this clone. The V call is TRBV10-1, the J call TRBJ2-7; 7 positions agree with TRBD1. Looked up from germline, CDR1 is WNHNN and CDR2 is SYGVQD (reference sequence). V was pared by 6 bases and J by 2 bases, with 4 bases of the junction left unmatched. The CDR3 loop spans 13 amino acids. The CDR3 DNA reads TGCGCCAGCAGCCCGGGACAGACCTACGAGCAGTACTTC. Protein sequence: CASSPGQTYEQYF.

This clone was observed a few times. This chain joins TRBV19 and TRBJ1-1; 7 positions agree with TRBD1. J gave up 5 bases and V 3 bases, and 3 bases lay outside the gene matches. The CDR3 covers 13 residues. Per germline, CDR1 LNHDA and CDR2 SQIVND (reference sequence). The CDR3 region is CASSIPTGTEAFF. CDR3 DNA: TGTGCCAGTAGTATCCCGACAGGGACTGAAGCTTTCTTT.

This clone occurred a few times. The rearrangement links TRBV2 to TRBJ2-7, with 7 bases matching TRBD1. Germline V gives CDR1 SNHLY, CDR2 FYNNEI. The trim removed 4 bases at V and 0 bases at J, leaving 9 bases unmatched. The CDR3 covers 16 residues. The CDR3 nucleotides read TGTGCCAGCAGTGGAAGTCCACAGGGGAGCTCCTACGAGCAGTACTTC. Encoded protein: CASSGSPQGSSYEQYF.

The chain couples TRBV30 to TRBJ1-2; TRBD1 might be the D (5 bases). This CDR3 has 10 amino acids. Per the germline V gene, CDR1 is GTSNPN and CDR2 is SVGIG (reference sequence). Trimming cost V 8 bases and J 4 bases, with 8 bases left between them. The CDR3, as DNA: TGTGCCATTACAGGCTATGGCTACACCTTC. Its protein is CAITGYGYTF. The complete variable domain, with remaining parts taken from reference TRBV30 and TRBJ1-2, reads SQTIHQWPATLVQPVGSPLSLECTVEGTSNPNLYWYRQAAGRGLQLLFYSVGIGQISSEVPQNLSASRPQDRQFILSSKKLLLSDSGFYLCAITGYGYTFGSGTRLTVV.

In this sample, this clone turned up once. Relative to the germline gene, one junction end is altered; a read error may explain this. J is TRBJ2-1 and V is TRBV7-7; TRBD2 matches 7 bases. CDR1 SSHAT and CDR2 FNYEAQ come from the germline V gene (reference sequence). This CDR3 region has 14 residues. DNA for the CDR3: TGTGCTAGCAGCGCCCTCCGGGGGGATAATGAGCAGTTCTTC. The encoded protein is CASSALRGDNEQFF. The full variable domain, with the rest looked up from reference TRBV7-7 and TRBJ2-1, is GAGVSQSPRYKVTKRGQDVTLRCDPISSHATLYWYQQALGQGPEFLTYFNYEAQPDKSGLPSDRFSAERPEGSISTLTIQRTEQRDSAMYRCASSALRGDNEQFFGPGTRLTVL.

The chain uses TRBV6-1 and TRBJ2-1; 10 bases fit TRBD1. V lost 6 bases, J lost 0 bases, and 2 bases stayed unmatched. Per the germline V gene, CDR1 is MNHNS and CDR2 is SASEGT. This CDR3 spans 15 amino acids. This CDR3 is CASRGTGVSYNEQFF. Written as DNA, the CDR3 is TGTGCCAGCAGGGGGACAGGGGTCTCCTACAATGAGCAGTTCTTC.

This rearrangement joins TRBV19 to TRBJ1-1; tentative D call: TRBD1 (6 bases). Trimming took off 1 base at V and 6 bases at J, with 6 bases between the two ends. Germline values: CDR1 LNHDA, CDR2 SQIVND (reference sequence). The CDR3 has 12 residues. The CDR3 coding sequence is TGTGCCAGTAGTATAGCAGGGGCTGAAGCTTTCTTT. Its protein is CASSIAGAEAFF.

This clone was counted once. This chain links TRBV10-1 with TRBJ2-2; D might be TRBD2 (6 bases). The germline V gene has CDR1 WNHNN and CDR2 SYGVQD (reference sequence). V was trimmed by 8 bases and J by 4 bases, leaving 14 bases between them. The CDR3 spans 14 residues. The CDR3 DNA reads TGCGCCAGCGGCAGGGACTTGGGCACCGGGGAGCTGTTTTTT. Translated, it gives CASGRDLGTGELFF.

The V and J genes are TRBV2 and TRBJ2-5, with 7 bases aligning to TRBD1. CDR3 length equals 14 residues. Germline V gene data show CDR1 as SNHLY and CDR2 as FYNNEI. V lost 5 bases to trimming and J lost 5 bases; unmatched junction nucleotides: 8. CDR3 nucleotides: TGTGCCAGCAGTCAGGGACAGCTCAGGGAGACCCAGTACTTC. This codes for CASSQGQLRETQYF.

The chain employs TRBV30 and TRBJ2-7; possible D gene TRBD1, 6 bases. This CDR3 has 14 amino acids. CDR1 and CDR2 (germline): GTSNPN, SVGIG (reference sequence). V gave up 2 bases and J gave up 4 bases, with 15 bases separating them. The CDR3 nucleotides are TGTGCCTGGAGTCTCCCGGGACACCTTTACGAGCAGTACTTC. Translation gives CAWSLPGHLYEQYF.

This rearrangement joins TRBV10-3 to TRBJ2-5, with 10 bases aligning to TRBD1. The trim removed 3 bases at V and 5 bases at J, leaving 6 bases unmatched. The CDR3 contains 15 residues. Germline assignment: CDR1 ENHRY and CDR2 SYGVKD. CDR3 sequence reads: CAISDSTGGFETQYF. Written as DNA, the CDR3 is TGTGCCATCAGTGACTCGACAGGGGGCTTCGAGACCCAGTACTTC.

V usage is TRBV30 and J usage is TRBJ1-2; no clear D gene. CDR3 size: 13 residues. Germline V gene lookup returns CDR1 GTSNPN and CDR2 SVGIG (reference sequence). V lost 2 bases and J 10 bases, leaving 17 bases between the germline ends. Here the CDR3 DNA reads TGTGCCTGGAGTCTACTCGATCCCTTTGTCTACACCTTC. Encoded protein: CAWSLLDPFVYTF.

V and J are TRBV6-5 and TRBJ2-5; tentatively, D is TRBD2 (5 bases). The germline CDR1 and CDR2 sequences are MNHEY and SVGAGI. CDR3 length: 14 amino acids. Trimming removed 6 bases from V and 1 base from J, with 12 bases in between. CDR3 residues: CASSRTRTQETQYF. The CDR3 DNA follows: TGTGCCAGCAGCCGCACTAGGACCCAAGAGACCCAGTACTTC.

This clone was observed a handful of times. J is TRBJ2-2 and V is TRBV30; perhaps TRBD1 as D (5 bases). The CDR3 extends over 12 amino acids. CDR1 is GTSNPN, CDR2 SVGIG, per germline (reference sequence). The V and J ends lost 4 bases and 5 bases respectively, with 8 bases between them. The CDR3: CAWTRGTGELFF. CDR3 DNA sequence: TGTGCCTGGACTAGGGGTACCGGGGAGCTGTTTTTT.

This clone was detected only once. The rearrangement links TRBV5-4 to TRBJ2-1; D unclear. The V end was cut by 0 bases, the J end by 6 bases, with 4 bases between. This CDR3 is 12 amino acids long. The germline CDR1 and CDR2 sequences are SGHNT and YYREEE (reference sequence). CDR3 amino acids: CASSLGANEQFF. CDR3 nucleotide sequence: TGTGCCAGCAGCTTGGGGGCCAATGAGCAGTTCTTC.

The chain combines TRBV10-3 with TRBJ2-3, with D perhaps matching TRBD2 (7 bases). V lost 3 bases to trimming and J lost 4 bases, with 14 bases between them. The V gene's germline CDR1 is ENHRY and CDR2 SYGVKD. The CDR3 runs 15 residues. The CDR3: CAISDWGGGADTQYF. Written as DNA, the CDR3 is TGTGCCATCAGTGATTGGGGGGGCGGGGCAGATACGCAGTATTTT.

J is TRBJ2-7 and V is TRBV30; 7 nucleotides align to TRBD2. V was pared by 0 bases and J by 5 bases, with 13 bases of the junction left unmatched. This CDR3 region has 16 residues. Germline CDR1 is GTSNPN and CDR2 is SVGIG (reference sequence). CDR3 coding DNA: TGTGCCTGGAGTGTAGGGGAGGGCTTCAATCAGAACGAGCAGTACTTC. Protein: CAWSVGEGFNQNEQYF.

In nucleotides, the CDR3 is TGTGCCAGCAGGCCGGGACAGGGGACATACGAGCAGTACTTC. This translates into CASRPGQGTYEQYF. V and J are TRBV2 and TRBJ2-7; 10 nucleotides match TRBD1. Losses at the gene ends were 6 bases for V and 4 bases for J; bases not matched to a gene: 6. Germline V gene lookup returns CDR1 SNHLY and CDR2 FYNNEI. The CDR3 runs to 14 residues.

This chain uses TRBV6-5 with TRBJ1-2; the D is unclear. The germline CDR1 and CDR2 sequences are MNHEY and SVGAGI. There are 15 residues in the CDR3. V was trimmed by 2 bases and J by 8 bases, leaving 18 bases between them. CDR3: CASSYKRVHPAGYTF. CDR3 in DNA: TGTGCCAGCAGTTACAAACGTGTTCATCCCGCGGGCTACACCTTC.

V and J are TRBV6-5 and TRBJ1-4; 7 bases map to TRBD1. In germline, CDR1 is MNHEY, CDR2 SVGAGI. J lost 8 bases, V lost 10 bases, and 16 bases had no gene match. This CDR3 comprises 15 residues. CDR3 loop: CATKVNRQGGEKLFF. The CDR3 DNA is TGTGCCACCAAGGTCAATAGGCAGGGGGGAGAAAAACTGTTTTTT.

In this sample, this clone turned up once. CDR3 in DNA: TGTGCCAGCAGCTCTACCCCGGGAGAGACCCAGTACTTC. Protein sequence: CASSSTPGETQYF. This chain joins TRBV7-9 and TRBJ2-5, with D unresolved. The CDR3 is 13 residues long. V lost 4 bases, J lost 4 bases, and 10 bases lay in between. Germline V gives CDR1 SEHNR, CDR2 FQNEAQ (reference sequence).

The genes are TRBV28 and TRBJ1-2; no clear D. V lost 11 bases, J lost 1 base, and 8 bases lay in between. This CDR3 has 11 amino acids. CDR1 is MDHEN, CDR2 SYDVKM, per germline. The DNA for the CDR3 is TGTGCCGGCACCTATAACTATGGCTACACCTTC. Protein sequence: CAGTYNYGYTF.

The chain is built from TRBV7-2 and TRBJ2-3; D is uncertain. Germline V gene sequence: CDR1 SGHTA, CDR2 FQGNSA. The V and J ends lost 5 bases and 2 bases respectively, with 5 bases between them. The CDR3 extends over 12 amino acids. CDR3 sequence reads: CASSLFTDTQYF. CDR3 coding DNA: TGTGCCAGCAGCCTCTTCACAGATACGCAGTATTTT. The whole variable domain, remainder taken from reference TRBV7-2 and TRBJ2-3, is GAGVSQSPSNKVTEKGKDVELRCDPISGHTALYWYRQSLGQGLEFLIYFQGNSAPDKSGLPSDRFSAERTGGSVSTLTIQRTQQEDSAVYLCASSLFTDTQYFGPGTRLTVL.

The J gene is TRBJ2-5, the V gene TRBV7-9, with 7 bases matching TRBD1. From germline, CDR1 is SEHNR and CDR2 FQNEAQ (reference sequence). V trimming: 5 bases; J trimming: 2 bases; junction bases outside the gene matches: 8. This CDR3 has 15 amino acids. CDR3 nucleotides: TGTGCCAGCAGCCGGTCCGGGACAGTACAAGAGACCCAGTACTTC. Its protein is CASSRSGTVQETQYF. Combining the CDR3 with reference TRBV7-9 and TRBJ2-5 gives the whole variable domain DTGVSQNPRHKITKRGQNVTFRCDPISEHNRLYWYRQTLGQGPEFLTYFQNEAQLEKSRLLSDRFSAERPKGSFSTLEIQRTEQGDSAMYLCASSRSGTVQETQYFGPGTRLLVL.

This sequence joins TRBV30 and TRBJ2-1, with TRBD1 matching over 7 bases. Germline assignment: CDR1 GTSNPN and CDR2 SVGIG (reference sequence). Trimming took 2 bases from V and 14 from J; bases not matched to a gene: 6. This CDR3 is 11 amino acids long. This CDR3 reads CAWSTTGSKFF. The CDR3 region has the DNA TGTGCCTGGAGTACGACAGGGTCAAAGTTCTTC.

V usage is TRBV4-2 and J usage is TRBJ2-3, with D hard to call. Trimming pared 1 base from V and 3 bases from J, leaving 8 bases between. CDR3 length equals 14 residues. Germline CDR1 reads LGHNA; CDR2 reads YNFKEQ. The CDR3 sequence: CASSQVELTDTQYF. For the CDR3, the DNA is TGTGCCAGCAGCCAAGTGGAGTTAACAGATACGCAGTATTTT.

The chain has TRBV10-2 and TRBJ2-5, with 7 nucleotides matching TRBD2. CDR3 length: 14 residues. Unmatched junction bases numbered 4, after V lost 3 bases and J lost 3 bases. CDR1 is WSHSY and CDR2 is SAAADI in the germline V gene. CDR3 sequence (DNA): TGCGCCAGCAGTGACGGGGCGGGGGAAGAGACCCAGTACTTC. Encoded protein: CASSDGAGEETQYF.

The chain carries TRBV30 and TRBJ2-5; D might be TRBD2 (7 bases). Looked up from germline, CDR1 is GTSNPN and CDR2 is SVGIG (reference sequence). Between the trimmed V and J ends, which lost 3 bases and 5 bases, there was a span of 28 bases. CDR3 length: 18 residues. CDR3 loop: CAWSLIRGAGSVRETQYF. The DNA for the CDR3 is TGTGCCTGGAGCCTAATCCGGGGGGCGGGTAGTGTTAGGGAGACCCAGTACTTC.